The 20 T cell receptor beta chains in this list originate from one sample, sequenced in a study of T cell changes during pregnancy in multiple sclerosis. Some clones are missing from TCRdb's copy, which holds only in-frame ones; the method was immunoSEQ multiplex PCR. The sample lists about 81,000 clones, approximately 92% occurring once. Sequencing used peripheral blood, obtained in the third trimester of pregnancy. The receptors stem from a female donor in good health, enrolled as a control in a pregnancy study.

The chain joins TRBV30 to TRBJ2-5; a weak D match, TRBD2 (5 bases). Trimming stripped 2 bases from V and 3 bases from J, with 10 bases between. This CDR3 is built from 13 residues. Per the germline V gene, CDR1 is GTSNPN and CDR2 is SVGIG (reference sequence). CDR3 protein: CAWSSGGKETQYF. The CDR3 DNA reads as TGTGCCTGGAGTAGTGGAGGAAAAGAGACCCAGTACTTC.

This clone was observed a few times. The CDR3 nucleotides read TGTGCCAGCAGCGACAGAGGCGGCTTAGGCTATGGCTACACCTTC. Protein sequence: CASSDRGGLGYGYTF. The genes are TRBV6-6 and TRBJ1-2, with a weak D call TRBD1 (5 bases). Between the trimmed V and J ends, which lost 6 bases and 4 bases, there was a span of 18 bases. Per the germline V gene, CDR1 is MNHNY and CDR2 is SVGAGI (reference sequence). This CDR3 is built from 15 residues.

The chain's CDR3 is CASSFSGNGYTF. CDR3 nucleotide sequence: TGTGCCAGCAGCTTCTCCGGGAATGGCTACACCTTC. This sequence joins TRBV28 and TRBJ1-2; no clear D. The CDR3 contains 12 residues. Trimming took 6 bases from V and 6 from J, leaving 11 bases between them. The V gene's germline CDR1 is MDHEN and CDR2 SYDVKM.

The chain is built from TRBV29-1 and TRBJ2-7; D is perhaps TRBD2 (5 bases). CDR3 size: 14 residues. V shed 4 bases and J shed 3 bases, with 16 bases lying between them. Germline values: CDR1 SQVTM, CDR2 ANQGSEA. CDR3: CSVVIVAGSYEQYF. The CDR3 DNA follows: TGCAGCGTTGTCATAGTAGCTGGGAGCTACGAGCAGTACTTC.

The gene calls are TRBV2 and TRBJ2-1; D may be TRBD2 (5 bases). This CDR3 region has 14 residues. CDR1 and CDR2 (germline): SNHLY, FYNNEI. V lost 3 bases and J lost 5, with 11 bases in between. CDR3 loop: CASSERSRDNEQFF. Written as DNA, the CDR3 is TGTGCCAGCAGTGAGAGGTCGCGGGACAATGAGCAGTTCTTC.

The rearrangement joins TRBV18 to TRBJ2-4; TRBD2 agrees at 7 bases. CDR3 length: 13 residues. Per germline, CDR1 KGHSH and CDR2 LQKENI. The V and J ends lost 6 bases and 9 bases, in that order; junction bases with no gene match: 8. The CDR3 coding sequence is TGTGCCAGCTCTCGGGACTATTCCGGCATTCAGTACTTC. It is translated as CASSRDYSGIQYF.

The chain joins TRBV7-2 to TRBJ1-5; D might be TRBD1 (5 bases). From germline, CDR1 is SGHTA and CDR2 FQGNSA. Trimming removed 6 bases at V and 0 bases at J, with 15 bases between. CDR3 length: 16 residues. CDR3 coding DNA: TGTGCCAGCAGGACAGATTCCGGTTTTAGCAATCAGCCCCAGCATTTT. It yields the protein CASRTDSGFSNQPQHF.

V usage is TRBV2 and J usage is TRBJ2-3; 10 bases align to TRBD1. Germline V gene sequence: CDR1 SNHLY, CDR2 FYNNEI. Trimming took 9 bases from V and 4 from J; bases not matched to a gene: 10. The CDR3 length is 15 residues. CDR3 sequence reads: CARLIRDRGADTQYF. DNA of the CDR3: TGTGCCAGATTGATCCGGGACAGGGGCGCAGATACGCAGTATTTT.

This chain links TRBV28 with TRBJ1-5, with a weak D call TRBD1 (5 bases). The CDR3 spans 16 residues. Germline lookup yields CDR1 MDHEN and CDR2 SYDVKM. V lost 2 bases and J lost 8, with 19 bases in between. The DNA of the CDR3 is TGTGCCAGCAGTTTAAGCGGGGGATCCTTTGGGAAGCCCCAGCATTTT. Amino acid sequence: CASSLSGGSFGKPQHF.

This clone was counted only a few times. The chain links TRBV19 to TRBJ2-3; D possibly corresponds to TRBD2 (5 bases). The CDR3 has 15 amino acids. V was pared by 1 base and J by 5 bases, with 13 bases between. CDR1 and CDR2 from the germline V gene are LNHDA and SQIVND (reference sequence). CDR3 sequence reads: CASSIGGLAGDTQYF. CDR3 in DNA: TGTGCCAGTAGTATAGGAGGGCTAGCCGGAGATACGCAGTATTTT. Filled out from reference TRBV19 and TRBJ2-3, the complete variable domain reads DGGITQSPKYLFRKEGQNVTLSCEQNLNHDAMYWYRQDPGQGLRLIYYSQIVNDFQKGDIAEGYSVSREKKESFPLTVTSAQKNPTAFYLCASSIGGLAGDTQYFGPGTRLTVL.

The chain carries TRBV28 and TRBJ2-3, with 8 bases aligning to TRBD2. Per germline, CDR1 MDHEN and CDR2 SYDVKM. The trim removed 5 bases at V and 1 base at J, leaving 2 bases unmatched. There are 14 residues in the CDR3. The CDR3 region is CASSLTSGTDTQYF. For the CDR3, the DNA is TGTGCCAGCAGTCTGACTAGCGGCACAGATACGCAGTATTTT. Looking up the rest from reference TRBV28 and TRBJ2-3 gives the full variable domain: DVKVTQSSRYLVKRTGEKVFLECVQDMDHENMFWYRQDPGLGLRLIYFSYDVKMKEKGDIPEGYSVSREKKERFSLILESASTNQTSMYLCASSLTSGTDTQYFGPGTRLTVL.

The chain couples TRBV19 to TRBJ1-5, with a tentative D call TRBD1 (6 bases). Trimming removed 3 bases at V and 2 bases at J, with 14 bases between. The CDR3 extends over 16 amino acids. The V gene's germline CDR1 is LNHDA and CDR2 SQIVND (reference sequence). The CDR3 DNA reads TGTGCCAGTAGTATTCGTTACAGGGAAGGCAATCAGCCCCAGCATTTT. Residues: CASSIRYREGNQPQHF.

This clone occurred a few times. This chain joins TRBV25-1 and TRBJ2-7; weak D call: TRBD1 (6 bases). CDR3 size: 15 residues. Germline-derived CDR1 and CDR2 are MGHDK and SYGVNS. The V and J ends lost 3 bases and 3 bases respectively, with 15 bases between them. This CDR3 reads CASSDVEGQHYEQYF. Here the CDR3 DNA reads TGTGCCAGCAGTGATGTTGAAGGACAGCACTACGAGCAGTACTTC.

V usage is TRBV7-2 and J usage is TRBJ2-1; a possible D gene is TRBD1 (5 bases). Per the germline V gene, CDR1 is SGHTA and CDR2 is FQGNSA. The CDR3 runs 15 residues. Trimming removed 1 base at V and 10 bases at J, with 17 bases between. CDR3 sequence reads: CASSLVVSRRGEQFF. CDR3 nucleotides: TGTGCCAGCAGCTTAGTAGTCTCCCGAAGGGGCGAGCAGTTCTTC.

Turning to this clone: Mismatch with germline at one junction end may stem from a read error. V usage is TRBV10-3 and J usage is TRBJ1-3; D not resolved. The V gene's germline CDR1 is ENHRY and CDR2 SYGVKD. The CDR3 length is 12 residues. CDR3 amino acids: CAITDNGNTIYF. In DNA, the CDR3 is TGTGCGATCACAGACAATGGAAACACCATATATTTT.

This rearrangement joins TRBV19 to TRBJ1-5, with D unresolved. This CDR3 has 14 amino acids. The V end was cut by 2 bases, the J end by 3 bases, with 8 bases between. In germline, CDR1 is LNHDA, CDR2 SQIVND (reference sequence). The CDR3 DNA reads TGTGCCAGTAGTATATACGAGTTCAATCAGCCCCAGCATTTT. Protein sequence: CASSIYEFNQPQHF.

The gene calls are TRBV19 and TRBJ2-1; TRBD2 matches at 13 bases. Trimming removed 4 bases from V and 7 bases from J; junction bases left unmatched: 4. This CDR3 region has 15 residues. Germline-derived CDR1 and CDR2 are LNHDA and SQIVND (reference sequence). The CDR3 region is CASSRTSGSMNEQFF. In DNA, the CDR3 is TGTGCCAGTAGTAGGACTAGCGGGAGTATGAATGAGCAGTTCTTC.

CDR3 sequence: CASRRDYERAYEQYF. CDR3 nucleotides: TGCGCCAGCAGGAGGGACTACGAAAGAGCCTACGAGCAGTACTTC. The chain links TRBV5-1 to TRBJ2-7, with TRBD2 identical over 7 bases. CDR3 length: 15 amino acids. Trimming removed 5 bases from V and 2 bases from J; junction bases left unmatched: 10. Germline V gives CDR1 SGHRS, CDR2 YFSETQ.

This chain joins TRBV29-1 and TRBJ2-5; TRBD1 aligns across 9 bases. The ends lost 6 bases at V and 5 bases at J; junction bases unmatched: 10. CDR3 size: 14 residues. Germline-derived CDR1 and CDR2 are SQVTM and ANQGSEA. Written as DNA, the CDR3 is TGCAGCGTCCCCCAGACAGGGGGTTTTGAGACCCAGTACTTC. It specifies CSVPQTGGFETQYF.

The chain uses TRBV7-8 and TRBJ2-7, with no clear D. The CDR3 is 15 residues long. The germline CDR1 and CDR2 sequences are SGHVS and FQNEAQ. Trimming shortened V by 1 base and J by 4 bases, and 14 bases separated the two germline ends. The CDR3 DNA follows: TGTGCCAGCAGCTTAGAAGCTAGTGCAATATACGAGCAGTACTTC. Translating it yields CASSLEASAIYEQYF.